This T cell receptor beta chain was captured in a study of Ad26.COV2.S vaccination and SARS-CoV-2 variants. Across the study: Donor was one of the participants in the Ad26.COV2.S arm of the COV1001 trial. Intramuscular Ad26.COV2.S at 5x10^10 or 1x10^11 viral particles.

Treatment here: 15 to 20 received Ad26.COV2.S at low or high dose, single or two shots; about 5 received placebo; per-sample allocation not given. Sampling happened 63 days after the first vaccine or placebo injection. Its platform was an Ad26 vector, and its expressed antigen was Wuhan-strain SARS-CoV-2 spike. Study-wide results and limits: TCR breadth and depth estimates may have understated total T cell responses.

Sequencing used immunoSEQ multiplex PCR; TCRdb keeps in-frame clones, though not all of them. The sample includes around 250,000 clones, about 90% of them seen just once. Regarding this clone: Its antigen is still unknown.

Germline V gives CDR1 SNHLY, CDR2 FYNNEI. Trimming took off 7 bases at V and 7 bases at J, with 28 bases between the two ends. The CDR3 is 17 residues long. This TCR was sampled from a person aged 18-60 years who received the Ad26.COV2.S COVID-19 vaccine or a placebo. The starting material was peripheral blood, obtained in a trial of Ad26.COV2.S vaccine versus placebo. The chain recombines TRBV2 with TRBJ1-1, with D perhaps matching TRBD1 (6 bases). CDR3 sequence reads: CASMSAGGNRVVGEAFF. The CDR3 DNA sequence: TGTGCCAGCATGTCGGCGGGGGGAAACAGGGTTGTGGGTGAAGCTTTCTTT. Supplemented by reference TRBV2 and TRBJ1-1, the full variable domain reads EPEVTQTPSHQVTQMGQEVILRCVPISNHLYFYWYRQILGQKVEFLVSFYNNEISEKSEIFDDQFSVERPDGSNFTLKIRSTKLEDSAMYFCASMSAGGNRVVGEAFFGQGTRLTVV.